This TCR beta chain is from a study of sequential checkpoint blockade in melanoma. About the study: Arm A got nivolumab then ipilimumab; arm B the reverse, 1:1. Each arm's sequence ended with maintenance nivolumab.

Sample treatment: randomized to nivolumab then ipilimumab (arm A) or the reverse (arm B). Sorted cells were live CD3+CD8+, lacking CD19 and CD56, from PBMCs. Measured with immunoSEQ multiplex PCR; TCRdb has only the in-frame clones, and not every one. The sample lists some 10,000 clones, roughly four fifths occurring once. The source material was CD8+ T cells sorted from blood (inferred from file names), sampled from a patient given nivolumab and ipilimumab in sequence. The sequence came from a human donor with melanoma.

The CDR3 spells CASIPGEQIEAFF. CDR3 nucleotide sequence: TGTGCCAGCATCCCGGGGGAACAAATTGAAGCTTTCTTT. The V call is TRBV5-8, the J call TRBJ1-1, with D possibly TRBD1 on 5 matching bases. CDR3 size: 13 residues. Germline lookup yields CDR1 SGHTS and CDR2 YDEGEE. The V end was cut by 6 bases, the J end by 7 bases, with 16 bases between.